What follows describes a single T cell receptor (beta chain). What it recognizes is unknown. Trimming took 2 bases from V and 5 from J, leaving 14 bases between them. The germline V gene has CDR1 SGHAT and CDR2 FQNNGV. The CDR3 is made up of 15 amino acids. This specimen comes from a study of T cell responses to AZD1222 COVID-19 vaccine. Overall study results and limits: Unmutated variant regions reportedly attract nearly half of all spike-specific TCRs. CD4 TCRs covered the whole spike, strongest at regions 160-218 and 743-854.

This table comes from immunoSEQ multiplex PCR, and its TCRdb copy is limited to in-frame clones, with some not included. The data contain about 150,000 clones, about 87% of them singletons. This chain connects TRBV11-2 to TRBJ2-3; possible D gene TRBD2, 6 bases. The TCR sequence derives from an adult in good health. The source was peripheral blood, collected on day 0 of AZD1222 vaccination. CDR3 DNA sequence: TGTGCCAGCAGCTTACAACGCGGGGCGTTAGATACGCAGTATTTT. Protein: CASSLQRGALDTQYF.